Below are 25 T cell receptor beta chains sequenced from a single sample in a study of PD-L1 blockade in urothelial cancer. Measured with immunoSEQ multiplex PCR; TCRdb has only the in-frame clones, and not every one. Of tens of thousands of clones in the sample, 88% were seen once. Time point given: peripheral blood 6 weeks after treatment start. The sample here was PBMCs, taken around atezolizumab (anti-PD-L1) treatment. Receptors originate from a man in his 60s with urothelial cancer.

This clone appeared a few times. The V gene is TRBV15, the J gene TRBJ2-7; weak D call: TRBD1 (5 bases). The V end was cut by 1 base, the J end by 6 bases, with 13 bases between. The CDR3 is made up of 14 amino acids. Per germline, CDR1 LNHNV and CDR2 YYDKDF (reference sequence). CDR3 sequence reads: CATSRAASRGEQYF. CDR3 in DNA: TGTGCCACCAGCAGAGCTGCTAGTAGGGGCGAGCAGTACTTC.

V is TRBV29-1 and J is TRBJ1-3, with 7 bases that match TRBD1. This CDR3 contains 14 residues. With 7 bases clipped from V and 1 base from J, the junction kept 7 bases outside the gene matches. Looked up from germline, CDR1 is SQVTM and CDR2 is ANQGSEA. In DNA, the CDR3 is TGCAGCGCTCAGACAGGGACTTCTGGAAACACCATATATTTT. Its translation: CSAQTGTSGNTIYF.

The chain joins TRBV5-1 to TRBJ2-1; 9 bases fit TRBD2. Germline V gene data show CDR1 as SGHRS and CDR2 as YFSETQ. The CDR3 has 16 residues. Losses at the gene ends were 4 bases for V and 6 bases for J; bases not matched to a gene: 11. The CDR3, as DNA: TGCGCCAGCAGCCCCTTGGGGGGCGGGAGGGTCAATGAGCAGTTCTTC. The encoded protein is CASSPLGGGRVNEQFF.

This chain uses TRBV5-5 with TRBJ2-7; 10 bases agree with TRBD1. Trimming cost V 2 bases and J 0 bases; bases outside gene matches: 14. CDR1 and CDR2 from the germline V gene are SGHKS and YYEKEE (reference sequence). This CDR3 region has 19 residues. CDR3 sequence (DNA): TGTGCCAGCAGCTTTTCTAGAAGAGGACAGGGGGAGTTCTCCTACGAGCAGTACTTC. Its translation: CASSFSRRGQGEFSYEQYF.

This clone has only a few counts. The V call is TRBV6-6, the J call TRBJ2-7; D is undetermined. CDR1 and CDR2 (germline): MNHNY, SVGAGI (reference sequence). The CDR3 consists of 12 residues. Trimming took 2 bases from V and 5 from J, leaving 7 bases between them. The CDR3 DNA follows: TGTGCCAGCAGTTACAACAGAAACGAGCAGTACTTC. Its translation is CASSYNRNEQYF.

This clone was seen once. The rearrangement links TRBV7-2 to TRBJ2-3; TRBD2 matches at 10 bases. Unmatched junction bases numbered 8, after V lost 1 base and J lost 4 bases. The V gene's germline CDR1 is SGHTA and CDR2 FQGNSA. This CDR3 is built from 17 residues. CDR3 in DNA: TGTGCCAGCAGCTTAGATATGGCTAGCGGGAGTTCAGATACGCAGTATTTT. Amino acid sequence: CASSLDMASGSSDTQYF.

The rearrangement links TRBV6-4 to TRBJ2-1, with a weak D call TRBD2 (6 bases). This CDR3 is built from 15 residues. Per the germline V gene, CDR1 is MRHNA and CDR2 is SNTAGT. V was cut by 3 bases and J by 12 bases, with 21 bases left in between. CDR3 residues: CASSEVADSVGGQFF. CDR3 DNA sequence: TGTGCCAGCAGTGAGGTAGCGGACTCCGTCGGAGGGCAGTTCTTC.

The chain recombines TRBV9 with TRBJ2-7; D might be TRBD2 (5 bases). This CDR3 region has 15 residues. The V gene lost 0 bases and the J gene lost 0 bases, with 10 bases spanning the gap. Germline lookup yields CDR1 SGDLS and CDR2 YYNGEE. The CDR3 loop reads CASSVGERYSYEQYF. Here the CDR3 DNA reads TGTGCCAGCAGCGTAGGAGAGCGGTACTCCTACGAGCAGTACTTC.

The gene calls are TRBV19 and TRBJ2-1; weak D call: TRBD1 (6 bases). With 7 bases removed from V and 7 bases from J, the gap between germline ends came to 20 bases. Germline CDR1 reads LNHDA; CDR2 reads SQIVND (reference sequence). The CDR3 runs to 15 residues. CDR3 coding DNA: TGTGCCAGTAAATCGTGGACAGCGAAAAGAAATGAGCAGTTCTTC. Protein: CASKSWTAKRNEQFF.

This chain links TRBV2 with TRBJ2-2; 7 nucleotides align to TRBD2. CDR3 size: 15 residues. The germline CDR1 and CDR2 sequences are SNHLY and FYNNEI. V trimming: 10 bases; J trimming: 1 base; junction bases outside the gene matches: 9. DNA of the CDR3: TGTGCCATAATAAGCGGGGACTGGAACACCGGGGAGCTGTTTTTT. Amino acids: CAIISGDWNTGELFF.

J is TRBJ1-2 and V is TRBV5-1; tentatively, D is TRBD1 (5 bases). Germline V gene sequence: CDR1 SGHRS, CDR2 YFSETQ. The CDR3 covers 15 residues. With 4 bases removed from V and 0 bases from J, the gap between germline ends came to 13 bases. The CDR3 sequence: CASSREGLANYGYTF. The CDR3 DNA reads TGCGCCAGCAGCCGGGAGGGGTTAGCTAACTATGGCTACACCTTC.

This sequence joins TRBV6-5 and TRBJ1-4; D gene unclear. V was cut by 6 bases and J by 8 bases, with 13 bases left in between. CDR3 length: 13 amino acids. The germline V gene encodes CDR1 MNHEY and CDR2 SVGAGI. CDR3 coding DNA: TGTGCCAGCAGCACGGGTGGGTGGGAAAAACTGTTTTTT. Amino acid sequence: CASSTGGWEKLFF.

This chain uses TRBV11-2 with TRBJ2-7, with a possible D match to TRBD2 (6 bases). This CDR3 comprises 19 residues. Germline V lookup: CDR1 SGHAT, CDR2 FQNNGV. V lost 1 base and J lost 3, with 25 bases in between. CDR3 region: CASSLVSGWAYSGVYEQYF. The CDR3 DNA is TGTGCCAGCAGCTTAGTGAGCGGATGGGCCTACTCGGGGGTCTACGAGCAGTACTTC.

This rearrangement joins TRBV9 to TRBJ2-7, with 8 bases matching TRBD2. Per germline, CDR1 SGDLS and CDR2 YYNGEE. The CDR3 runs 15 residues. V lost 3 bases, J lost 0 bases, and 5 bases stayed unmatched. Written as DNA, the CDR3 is TGTGCCAGCAGCGCCGGGGGGGGCCTCTCCTACGAGCAGTACTTC. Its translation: CASSAGGGLSYEQYF.

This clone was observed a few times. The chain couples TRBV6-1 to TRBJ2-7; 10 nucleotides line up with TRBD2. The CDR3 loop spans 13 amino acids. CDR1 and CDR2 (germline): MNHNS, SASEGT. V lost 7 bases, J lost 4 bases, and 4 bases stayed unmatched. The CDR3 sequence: CASISGGWYEQYF. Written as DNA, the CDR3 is TGTGCCAGCATTAGCGGGGGGTGGTACGAGCAGTACTTC.

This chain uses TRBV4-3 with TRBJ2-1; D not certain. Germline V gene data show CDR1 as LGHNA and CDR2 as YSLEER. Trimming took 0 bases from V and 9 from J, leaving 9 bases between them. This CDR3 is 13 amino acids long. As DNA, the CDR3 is TGCGCCAGCAGCCAAGAGAGATCCGGTGAGCAGTTCTTC. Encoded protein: CASSQERSGEQFF.

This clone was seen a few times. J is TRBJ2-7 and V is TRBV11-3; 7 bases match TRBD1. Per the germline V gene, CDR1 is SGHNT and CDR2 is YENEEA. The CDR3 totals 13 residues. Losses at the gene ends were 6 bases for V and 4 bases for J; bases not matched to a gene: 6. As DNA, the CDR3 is TGTGCCAGCAGGCCATGGACAGGTTACGAGCAGTACTTC. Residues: CASRPWTGYEQYF.

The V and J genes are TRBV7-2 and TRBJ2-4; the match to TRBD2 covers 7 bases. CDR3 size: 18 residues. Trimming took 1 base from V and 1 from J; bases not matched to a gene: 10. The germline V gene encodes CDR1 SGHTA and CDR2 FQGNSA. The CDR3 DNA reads TGTGCCAGCAGCTTAGGTCCCAGCGGGATTCGGGCCAAAAACATTCAGTACTTC. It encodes CASSLGPSGIRAKNIQYF.

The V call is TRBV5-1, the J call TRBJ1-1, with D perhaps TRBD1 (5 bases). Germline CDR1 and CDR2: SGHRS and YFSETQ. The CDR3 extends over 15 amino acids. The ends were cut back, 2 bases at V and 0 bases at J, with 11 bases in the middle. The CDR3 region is CASSFPDSMNTEAFF. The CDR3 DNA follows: TGCGCCAGCAGCTTCCCCGACAGTATGAACACTGAAGCTTTCTTT.

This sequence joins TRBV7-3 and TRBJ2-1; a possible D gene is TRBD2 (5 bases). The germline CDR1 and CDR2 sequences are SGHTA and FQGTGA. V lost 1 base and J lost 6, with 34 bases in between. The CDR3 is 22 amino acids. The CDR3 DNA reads TGTGCCAGCAGCTTAATGGGTTTCAGCGGATCGCCAAGGAAAAGGGCGCCCAATGAGCAGTTCTTC. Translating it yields CASSLMGFSGSPRKRAPNEQFF.

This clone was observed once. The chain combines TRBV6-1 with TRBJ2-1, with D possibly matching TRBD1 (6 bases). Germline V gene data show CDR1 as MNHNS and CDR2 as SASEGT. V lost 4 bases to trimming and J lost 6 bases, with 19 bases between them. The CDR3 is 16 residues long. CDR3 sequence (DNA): TGTGCCAGCAGTGCAGAAGCAGGCAGGGGCGTCAATGAGCAGTTCTTC. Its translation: CASSAEAGRGVNEQFF.

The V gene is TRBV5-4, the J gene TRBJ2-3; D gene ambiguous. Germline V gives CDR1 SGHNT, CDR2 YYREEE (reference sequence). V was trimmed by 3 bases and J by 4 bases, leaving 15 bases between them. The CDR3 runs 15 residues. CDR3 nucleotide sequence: TGTGCCAGCAGCTCCACTATTCAAGAGGCAGATACGCAGTATTTT. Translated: CASSSTIQEADTQYF.

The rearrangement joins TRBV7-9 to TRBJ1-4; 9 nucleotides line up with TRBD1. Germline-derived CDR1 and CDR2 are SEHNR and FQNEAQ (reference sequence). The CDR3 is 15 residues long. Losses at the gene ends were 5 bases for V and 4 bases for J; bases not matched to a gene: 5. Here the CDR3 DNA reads TGTGCCAGCAGCGGACAGGGGTCGGGTAATGAAAAACTGTTTTTT. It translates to CASSGQGSGNEKLFF.

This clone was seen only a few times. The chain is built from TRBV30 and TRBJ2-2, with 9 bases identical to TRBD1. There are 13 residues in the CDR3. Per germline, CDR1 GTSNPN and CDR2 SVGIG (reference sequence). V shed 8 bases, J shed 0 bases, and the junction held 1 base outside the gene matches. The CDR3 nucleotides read TGTGCCGGGACAGGGACGAACACCGGGGAGCTGTTTTTT. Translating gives CAGTGTNTGELFF.

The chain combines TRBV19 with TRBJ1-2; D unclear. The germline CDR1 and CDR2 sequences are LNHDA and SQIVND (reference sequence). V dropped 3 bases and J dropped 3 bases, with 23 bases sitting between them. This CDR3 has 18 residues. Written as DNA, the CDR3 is TGTGCCAGTAGTATGTCCGCGGGGTCAAAACGCTCAGACTATGGCTACACCTTC. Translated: CASSMSAGSKRSDYGYTF.